This T cell receptor beta chain stems from a study of regulatory dendritic cells for organ transplantation. General study findings and limits: Memory CD8+ clonal expansion seemed more limited with regulatory than mature dendritic cells. Of resting T cell subsets, memory CD8+ had the most alloreactive clonotypes.

Here immunoSEQ multiplex PCR was the method, and the copy in TCRdb shows in-frame clones only, minus some. The data hold around 19,000 clones, with around 80% observed a single time. A remark on this clone: The target antigen is unknown.

Allogeneic regulatory or mature dendritic cells were co-cultured for 5 days with CFSE-labeled sorted T cells at 1:10. The specimen sequenced was memory CD4+ T cells from blood cultured with regulatory dendritic cells. Described subset: CD45RO+ memory T cells. The clonotype comes from a human donor in good health.

DNA for the CDR3: TGTGCCAGCAGTGCCACCCAACCACCCGAGCAGTACTTC. It encodes CASSATQPPEQYF. The gene calls are TRBV25-1 and TRBJ2-7; D remains ambiguous. The CDR3 spans 13 residues. Germline V gives CDR1 MGHDK, CDR2 SYGVNS. V was pared by 4 bases and J by 6 bases, with 13 bases between.